This T cell receptor beta chain was observed in a study of blood T cell repertoires in COVID-19. Study details: Material from acute and convalescent COVID-19 was sourced from the United States, Italy and Spain. T cells, B-cell-depleted T cells, or PBMCs supplied cDNA or gDNA.

V shed 5 bases and J 4 bases; nucleotides not matched to a gene: 9. Germline assignment: CDR1 SEHNR and CDR2 FQNEAQ (reference sequence). The CDR3 covers 15 residues. Original data processing: Reference gene primer amplification yielded estimated nucleated cell counts. Clones were sequenced by immunoSEQ multiplex PCR, and TCRdb holds only the in-frame ones, with some missing. The DNA was the basis for D and trimming; V, J and clone size are from that table. Of tens of thousands of clones listed, roughly 83% were seen once; the top ten hold about 2.6%. V usage is TRBV7-9 and J usage is TRBJ2-5; 8 nucleotides line up with TRBD2. The source of this sequence is an older woman with acute or convalescent COVID-19. Input material: peripheral blood. CDR3 sequence (DNA): TGTGCCAGCAGCCGAGCGGGAGCCAGTTTAGAGACCCAGTACTTC. It is translated as CASSRAGASLETQYF.